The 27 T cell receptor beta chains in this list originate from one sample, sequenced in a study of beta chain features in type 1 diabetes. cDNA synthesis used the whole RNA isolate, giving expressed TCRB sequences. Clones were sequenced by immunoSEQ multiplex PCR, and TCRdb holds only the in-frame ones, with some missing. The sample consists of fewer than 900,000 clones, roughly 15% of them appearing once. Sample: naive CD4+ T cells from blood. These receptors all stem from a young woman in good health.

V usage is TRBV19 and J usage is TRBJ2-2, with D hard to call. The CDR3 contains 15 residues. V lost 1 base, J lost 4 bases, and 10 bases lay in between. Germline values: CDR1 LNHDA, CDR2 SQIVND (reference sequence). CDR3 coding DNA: TGTGCCAGTAGTATAGCTGTGAGGAGCACCGGGGAGCTGTTTTTT. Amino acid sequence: CASSIAVRSTGELFF. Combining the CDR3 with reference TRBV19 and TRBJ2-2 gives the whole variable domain DGGITQSPKYLFRKEGQNVTLSCEQNLNHDAMYWYRQDPGQGLRLIYYSQIVNDFQKGDIAEGYSVSREKKESFPLTVTSAQKNPTAFYLCASSIAVRSTGELFFGEGSRLTVL.

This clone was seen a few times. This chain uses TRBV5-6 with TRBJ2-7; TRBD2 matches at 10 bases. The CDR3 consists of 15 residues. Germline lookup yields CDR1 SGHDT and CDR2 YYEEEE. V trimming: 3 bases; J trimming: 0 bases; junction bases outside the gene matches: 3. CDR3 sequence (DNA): TGTGCCAGCAGCTCCCTAGCGGGAGCCTCCTACGAGCAGTACTTC. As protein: CASSSLAGASYEQYF. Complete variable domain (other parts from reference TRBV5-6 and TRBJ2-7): DAGVTQSPTHLIKTRGQQVTLRCSPKSGHDTVSWYQQALGQGPQFIFQYYEEEERQRGNFPDRFSGHQFPNYSSELNVNALLLGDSALYLCASSSLAGASYEQYFGPGTRLTVT.

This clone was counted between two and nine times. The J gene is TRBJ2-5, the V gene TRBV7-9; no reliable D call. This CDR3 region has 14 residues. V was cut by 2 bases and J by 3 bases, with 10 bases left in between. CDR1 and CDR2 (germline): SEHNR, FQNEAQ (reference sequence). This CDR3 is CASSLNSQEETQYF. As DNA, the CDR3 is TGTGCCAGCAGCTTAAACTCTCAGGAAGAGACCCAGTACTTC.

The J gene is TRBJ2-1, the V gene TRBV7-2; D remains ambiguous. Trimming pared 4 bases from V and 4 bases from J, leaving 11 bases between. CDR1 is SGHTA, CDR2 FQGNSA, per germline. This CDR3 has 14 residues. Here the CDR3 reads CASSSQGAYNEQFF. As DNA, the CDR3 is TGTGCCAGCAGCTCCCAAGGAGCGTACAATGAGCAGTTCTTC.

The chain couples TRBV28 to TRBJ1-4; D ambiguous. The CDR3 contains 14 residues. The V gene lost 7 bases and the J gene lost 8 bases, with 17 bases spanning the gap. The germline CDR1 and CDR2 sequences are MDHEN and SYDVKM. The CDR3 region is CASTANGIREKLFF. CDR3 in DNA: TGTGCCAGCACCGCGAACGGGATTCGGGAAAAACTGTTTTTT.

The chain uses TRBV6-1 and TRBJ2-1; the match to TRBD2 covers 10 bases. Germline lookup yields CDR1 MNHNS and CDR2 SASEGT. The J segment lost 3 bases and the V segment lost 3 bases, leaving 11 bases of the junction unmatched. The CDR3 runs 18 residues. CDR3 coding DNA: TGTGCCAGCAGTGAGTTTGGGACTAGCGAAACCTACTACAATGAGCAGTTCTTC. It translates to CASSEFGTSETYYNEQFF.

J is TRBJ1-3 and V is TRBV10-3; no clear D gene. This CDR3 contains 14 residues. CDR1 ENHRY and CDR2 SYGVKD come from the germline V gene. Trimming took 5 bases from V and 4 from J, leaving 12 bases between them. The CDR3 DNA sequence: TGTGCCATCAGTTTTACAGCGAACGGAAACACCATATATTTT. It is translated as CAISFTANGNTIYF.

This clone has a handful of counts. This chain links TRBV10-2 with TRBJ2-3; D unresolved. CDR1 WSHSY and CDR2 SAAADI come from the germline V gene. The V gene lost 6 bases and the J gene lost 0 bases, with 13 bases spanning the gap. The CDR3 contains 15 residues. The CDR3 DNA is TGCGCCAGCAGCGTCCAGCGAGGTAGCACAGATACGCAGTATTTT. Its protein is CASSVQRGSTDTQYF.

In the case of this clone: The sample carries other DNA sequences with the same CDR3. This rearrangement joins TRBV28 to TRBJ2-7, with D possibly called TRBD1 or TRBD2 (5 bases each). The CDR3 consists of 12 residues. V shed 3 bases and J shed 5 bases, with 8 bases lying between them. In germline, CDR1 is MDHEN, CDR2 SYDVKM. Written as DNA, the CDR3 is TGTGCCAGCAGTTTGGTGGGGGACGAGCAGTACTTC. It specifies CASSLVGDEQYF.

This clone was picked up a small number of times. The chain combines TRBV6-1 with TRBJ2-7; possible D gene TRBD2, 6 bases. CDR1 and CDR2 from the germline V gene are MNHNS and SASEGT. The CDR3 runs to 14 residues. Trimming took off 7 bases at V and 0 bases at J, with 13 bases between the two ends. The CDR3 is CASTPAGSSYEQYF. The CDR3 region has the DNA TGTGCCAGCACTCCTGCGGGGAGCTCCTACGAGCAGTACTTC.

CDR3 loop: CASSSGQGDYYGYTF. Here the CDR3 DNA reads TGTGCCAGCAGCTCAGGACAGGGAGACTACTATGGCTACACCTTC. V gene TRBV7-3 combines with J gene TRBJ1-2; 8 bases align to TRBD1. The CDR3 has 15 amino acids. Unmatched junction bases numbered 7, after V lost 4 bases and J lost 3 bases. Germline V lookup: CDR1 SGHTA, CDR2 FQGTGA.

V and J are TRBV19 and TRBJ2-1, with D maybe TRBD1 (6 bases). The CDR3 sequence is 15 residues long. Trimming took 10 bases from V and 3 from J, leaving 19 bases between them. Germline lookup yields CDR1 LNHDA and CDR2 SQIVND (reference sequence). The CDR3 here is CATQGQGRLYNEQFF. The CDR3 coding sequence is TGTGCCACCCAGGGGCAGGGAAGACTCTACAATGAGCAGTTCTTC. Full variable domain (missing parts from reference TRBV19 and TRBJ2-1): DGGITQSPKYLFRKEGQNVTLSCEQNLNHDAMYWYRQDPGQGLRLIYYSQIVNDFQKGDIAEGYSVSREKKESFPLTVTSAQKNPTAFYLCATQGQGRLYNEQFFGPGTRLTVL.

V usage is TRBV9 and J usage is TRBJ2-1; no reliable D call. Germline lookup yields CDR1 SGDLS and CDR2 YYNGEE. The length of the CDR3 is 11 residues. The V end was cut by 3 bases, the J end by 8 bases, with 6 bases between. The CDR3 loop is CASSDGYEQFF. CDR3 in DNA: TGTGCCAGCAGCGACGGTTATGAGCAGTTCTTC.

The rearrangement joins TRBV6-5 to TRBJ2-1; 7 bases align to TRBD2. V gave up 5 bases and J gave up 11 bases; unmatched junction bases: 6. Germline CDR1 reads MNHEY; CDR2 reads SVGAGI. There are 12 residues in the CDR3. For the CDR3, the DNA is TGTGCCAGCAGTGACCGACTAGCACAGCAGTTCTTC. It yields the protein CASSDRLAQQFF.

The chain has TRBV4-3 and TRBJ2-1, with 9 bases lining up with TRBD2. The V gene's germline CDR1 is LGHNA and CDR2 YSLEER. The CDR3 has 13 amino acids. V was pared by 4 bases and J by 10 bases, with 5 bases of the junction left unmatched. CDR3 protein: CASSRVAGVEQFF. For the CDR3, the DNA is TGCGCCAGCAGCCGAGTAGCGGGAGTCGAGCAGTTCTTC.

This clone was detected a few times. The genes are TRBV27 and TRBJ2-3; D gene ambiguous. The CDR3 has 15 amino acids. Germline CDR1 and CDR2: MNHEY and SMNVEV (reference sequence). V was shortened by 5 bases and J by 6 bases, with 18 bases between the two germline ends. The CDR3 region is CASSPRLPTFDTQYF. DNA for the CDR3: TGTGCCAGCAGTCCCAGACTCCCTACCTTTGATACGCAGTATTTT.

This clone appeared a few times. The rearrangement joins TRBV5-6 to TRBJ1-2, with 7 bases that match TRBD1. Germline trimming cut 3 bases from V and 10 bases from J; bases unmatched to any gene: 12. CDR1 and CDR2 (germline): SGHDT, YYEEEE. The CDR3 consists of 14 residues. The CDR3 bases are TGTGCCAGCAGCTCCTCGGACAGGACCCGGGCCTACACCTTC. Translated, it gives CASSSSDRTRAYTF.

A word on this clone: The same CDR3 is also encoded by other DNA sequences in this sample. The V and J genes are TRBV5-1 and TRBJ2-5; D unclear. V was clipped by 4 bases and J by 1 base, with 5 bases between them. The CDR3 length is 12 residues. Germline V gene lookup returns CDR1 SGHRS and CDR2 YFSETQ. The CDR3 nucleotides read TGCGCCAGCAGCCCCTCCCAAGAGACCCAGTACTTC. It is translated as CASSPSQETQYF.

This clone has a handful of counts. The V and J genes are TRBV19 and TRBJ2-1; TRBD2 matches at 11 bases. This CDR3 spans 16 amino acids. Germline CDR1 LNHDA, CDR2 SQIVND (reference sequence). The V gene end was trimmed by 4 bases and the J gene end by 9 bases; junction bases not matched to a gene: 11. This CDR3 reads CASSNLFTSGSGEQFF. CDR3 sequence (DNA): TGTGCCAGTAGTAATCTGTTCACTAGCGGGAGTGGTGAGCAGTTCTTC. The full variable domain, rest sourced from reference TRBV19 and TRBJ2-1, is DGGITQSPKYLFRKEGQNVTLSCEQNLNHDAMYWYRQDPGQGLRLIYYSQIVNDFQKGDIAEGYSVSREKKESFPLTVTSAQKNPTAFYLCASSNLFTSGSGEQFFGPGTRLTVL.

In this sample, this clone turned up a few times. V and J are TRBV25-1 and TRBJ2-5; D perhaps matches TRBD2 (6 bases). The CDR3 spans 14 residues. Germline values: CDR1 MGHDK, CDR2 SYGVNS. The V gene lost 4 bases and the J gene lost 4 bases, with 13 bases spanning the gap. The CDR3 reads CASSVGGARETQYF. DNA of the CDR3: TGTGCCAGCAGTGTCGGAGGGGCACGAGAGACCCAGTACTTC.

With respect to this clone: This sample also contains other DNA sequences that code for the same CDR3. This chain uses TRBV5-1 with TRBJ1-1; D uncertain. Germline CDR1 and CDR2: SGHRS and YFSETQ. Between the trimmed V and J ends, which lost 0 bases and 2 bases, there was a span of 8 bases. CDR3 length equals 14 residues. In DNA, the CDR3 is TGCGCCAGCAGCTTGGGAGGTTTAAACACTGAAGCTTTCTTT. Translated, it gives CASSLGGLNTEAFF.

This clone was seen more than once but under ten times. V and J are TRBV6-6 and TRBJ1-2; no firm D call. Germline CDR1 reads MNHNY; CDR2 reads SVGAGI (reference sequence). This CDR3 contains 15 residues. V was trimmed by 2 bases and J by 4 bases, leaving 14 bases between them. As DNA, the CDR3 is TGTGCCAGCAGTTACGAAAGGACGCCGTCCTATGGCTACACCTTC. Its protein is CASSYERTPSYGYTF.

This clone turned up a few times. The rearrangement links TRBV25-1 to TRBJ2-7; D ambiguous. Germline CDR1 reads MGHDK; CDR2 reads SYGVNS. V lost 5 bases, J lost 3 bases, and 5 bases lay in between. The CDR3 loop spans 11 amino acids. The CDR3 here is CASSFNYEQYF. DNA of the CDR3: TGTGCCAGCAGTTTCAACTACGAGCAGTACTTC.

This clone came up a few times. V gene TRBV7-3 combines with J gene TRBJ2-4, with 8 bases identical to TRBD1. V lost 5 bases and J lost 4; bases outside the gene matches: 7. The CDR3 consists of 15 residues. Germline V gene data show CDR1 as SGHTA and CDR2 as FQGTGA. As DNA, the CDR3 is TGTGCCAGCAGCGCTACAGGGGGTCAAAAAAACATTCAGTACTTC. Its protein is CASSATGGQKNIQYF.

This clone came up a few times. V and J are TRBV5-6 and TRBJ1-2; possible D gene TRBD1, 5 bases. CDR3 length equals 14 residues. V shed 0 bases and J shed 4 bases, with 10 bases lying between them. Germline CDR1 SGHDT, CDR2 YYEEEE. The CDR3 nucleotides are TGTGCCAGCAGCTTGGGACAGCCCAGCTATGGCTACACCTTC. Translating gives CASSLGQPSYGYTF.

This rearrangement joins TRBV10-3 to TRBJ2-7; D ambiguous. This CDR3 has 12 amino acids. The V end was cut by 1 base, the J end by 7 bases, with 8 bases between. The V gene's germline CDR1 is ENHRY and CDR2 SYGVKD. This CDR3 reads CAISEFWAEQYF. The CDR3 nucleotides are TGTGCCATCAGTGAGTTTTGGGCGGAGCAGTACTTC.

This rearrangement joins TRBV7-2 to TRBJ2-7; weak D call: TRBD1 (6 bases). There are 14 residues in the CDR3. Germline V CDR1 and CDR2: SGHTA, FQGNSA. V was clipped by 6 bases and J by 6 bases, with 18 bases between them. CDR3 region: CASRLTGSPGEQYF. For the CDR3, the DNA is TGTGCCAGCAGACTGACAGGCTCCCCTGGCGAGCAGTACTTC.